The 19 T cell receptor beta chains below all came from one sample that was sequenced in a study of beta chain features in type 1 diabetes. The isolated RNA, all of it, was reverse transcribed, so expressed TCRB transcripts were what got sequenced. Clones were sequenced by immunoSEQ multiplex PCR, and TCRdb holds only the in-frame ones, with some missing. Altogether a few hundred thousand clones are present, around 13% being singletons, with the ten largest covering about 6.6%. The sample taken for sequencing was central memory CD4+ T cells from blood. The receptors derive from a man younger than 40 in good health.

Concerning this clone: Since a far larger clone is one base different, this is likely a read error. This chain links TRBV30 with TRBJ1-5; TRBD1 is a possible D gene (5 bases). Trimming left V 3 bases short and J 7 bases short, with 10 bases between. The CDR3 is 12 residues long. Germline lookup yields CDR1 GTSNPN and CDR2 SVGIG (reference sequence). CDR3 nucleotides: TGTGCCTGGAGGCCGGAGGGGCAGCCCCAGCATTTT. This translates into CAWRPEGQPQHF.

This clone was recorded once. The genes are TRBV7-3 and TRBJ2-1; D is perhaps TRBD2 (6 bases). The CDR3 length is 13 residues. V lost 7 bases and J lost 4, with 11 bases in between. Germline-derived CDR1 and CDR2 are SGHTA and FQGTGA. CDR3 in amino acids: CASTNREYNEQFF. CDR3 in DNA: TGTGCCAGCACTAATCGGGAGTACAATGAGCAGTTCTTC.

This clone was picked up a small number of times. The chain employs TRBV18 and TRBJ2-1; D perhaps matches TRBD2 (6 bases). Deletions cut 2 bases from V and 8 bases from J, with 13 bases between. Germline assignment: CDR1 KGHSH and CDR2 LQKENI. This CDR3 region has 14 residues. CDR3 protein: CASSPKVGEDEQFF. CDR3 nucleotides: TGTGCCAGCTCACCAAAGGTGGGGGAGGATGAGCAGTTCTTC.

There are a few counts of this clone. V is TRBV29-1 and J is TRBJ1-2; a weak D match, TRBD1 (5 bases). The CDR3 length is 11 residues. V shed 6 bases and J shed 6 bases, with 11 bases lying between them. Germline loops: CDR1 SQVTM, CDR2 ANQGSEA. This CDR3 reads CSVGAGDGYTF. The CDR3 DNA reads TGCAGCGTCGGGGCGGGGGATGGCTACACCTTC.

There are a few counts of this clone. The junction shows a germline mismatch at one end, possibly a read error. This rearrangement joins TRBV5-1 to TRBJ2-3; no definite D call. This CDR3 has 13 residues. Germline assignment: CDR1 SGHRS and CDR2 YFSETQ. The CDR3 nucleotides are TGTGCCAGCAGCACCGGACGGGCGGATACGCAGTATTTT. Translating it yields CASSTGRADTQYF.

There are a few counts of this clone. The chain links TRBV2 to TRBJ2-7; 7 nucleotides line up with TRBD1. The V gene's germline CDR1 is SNHLY and CDR2 FYNNEI. The CDR3 has 13 amino acids. Germline trimming cut 7 bases from V and 3 bases from J; bases unmatched to any gene: 6. For the CDR3, the DNA is TGTGCCAGCAACCGGGACAGAGACTACGAGCAGTACTTC. Protein sequence: CASNRDRDYEQYF.

The chain is built from TRBV5-1 and TRBJ1-2, with a possible D match to TRBD1 (5 bases). CDR1 SGHRS and CDR2 YFSETQ come from the germline V gene. CDR3 size: 14 residues. Trimming removed 4 bases from V and 3 bases from J, with 13 bases in between. The CDR3 region is CASSTVLGDYGYTF. The CDR3 DNA follows: TGCGCCAGCAGCACGGTGTTAGGGGACTATGGCTACACCTTC.

This clone appeared a few times. J is TRBJ2-3 and V is TRBV7-2; D is uncertain. This CDR3 contains 12 residues. The V and J ends lost 5 bases and 6 bases respectively, with 9 bases between them. CDR1 and CDR2 (germline): SGHTA, FQGNSA. CDR3 in amino acids: CASSPQRDTQYF. CDR3 DNA: TGTGCCAGCAGCCCCCAGCGCGATACGCAGTATTTT.

This clone showed up just a few times. The chain links TRBV7-8 to TRBJ2-4, with D perhaps TRBD1 or TRBD2 (5 bases each). V was cut by 1 base and J by 0 bases, with 13 bases left in between. The CDR3 spans 17 residues. Germline V gene data show CDR1 as SGHVS and CDR2 as FQNEAQ. The CDR3 sequence is CASSLVAQGPAKNIQYF. Here the CDR3 DNA reads TGTGCCAGCAGCTTAGTCGCCCAGGGACCAGCCAAAAACATTCAGTACTTC.

There are a few counts of this clone. The chain carries TRBV10-3 and TRBJ2-5; D is perhaps TRBD1 (5 bases). The germline V gene encodes CDR1 ENHRY and CDR2 SYGVKD. The V end lost 5 bases, the J end lost 1 base, and 8 bases lay between the germline ends. This CDR3 spans 13 amino acids. The chain's CDR3 is CAISQGPQETQYF. DNA for the CDR3: TGTGCCATCAGTCAGGGCCCCCAAGAGACCCAGTACTTC.

Worth noting for this clone: At the DNA level, this CDR3 is encoded by other sequences in the same sample as well. This chain links TRBV4-3 with TRBJ2-5; D not resolved. This CDR3 is built from 11 residues. Trimming stripped 2 bases from V and 5 bases from J, with 3 bases between. CDR1 is LGHNA and CDR2 is YSLEER in the germline V gene. The CDR3 reads CASSQRETQYF. The CDR3 bases are TGCGCCAGCAGCCAACGGGAGACCCAGTACTTC.

The chain couples TRBV10-3 to TRBJ2-2; 8 nucleotides line up with TRBD2. CDR3 length: 14 residues. V lost 10 bases, J lost 4 bases, and 8 bases stayed unmatched. The germline V gene has CDR1 ENHRY and CDR2 SYGVKD. CDR3 coding DNA: TGTGCCACCCGGGGGGGGGCCGGCACCGGGGAGCTGTTTTTT. Translated: CATRGGAGTGELFF.

This clone appeared a few times. The chain combines TRBV5-4 with TRBJ1-1, with D perhaps TRBD1 (5 bases). Deletions cut 4 bases from V and 11 bases from J, with 15 bases between. Germline V gene data show CDR1 as SGHNT and CDR2 as YYREEE (reference sequence). The CDR3 spans 12 residues. CDR3 sequence reads: CASSAVRDGAFF. CDR3 DNA: TGTGCCAGCAGCGCCGTAAGGGACGGGGCTTTCTTT.

This clone was seen repeatedly, ten times or more. The rearrangement uses TRBV7-2 and TRBJ2-1; no firm D call. V lost 6 bases and J lost 8, with 8 bases in between. The CDR3 sequence is 11 residues long. The V gene's germline CDR1 is SGHTA and CDR2 FQGNSA. For the CDR3, the DNA is TGTGCCAGCAGTACGATCGATGAGCAGTTCTTC. Protein product: CASSTIDEQFF.

CDR3 sequence reads: CASSLFGEYTGELFF. The DNA for the CDR3 is TGTGCCAGCAGCTTATTCGGGGAATACACCGGGGAGCTGTTTTTT. The V call is TRBV7-2, the J call TRBJ2-2; tentative D call: TRBD2 (5 bases). CDR1 is SGHTA, CDR2 FQGNSA, per germline. The CDR3 length is 15 residues. Trimming cost V 2 bases and J 3 bases, with 10 bases left between them.

J is TRBJ2-2 and V is TRBV7-3, with D unresolved. Trimming pared 6 bases from V and 0 bases from J, leaving 11 bases between. Germline CDR1 is SGHTA and CDR2 is FQGTGA. The CDR3 is 15 residues long. The CDR3 sequence is CASRLDGANTGELFF. The CDR3 DNA reads TGTGCCAGCAGATTAGACGGTGCGAACACCGGGGAGCTGTTTTTT.

This clone was observed many times. CDR3 in DNA: TGTGCCAGTAGCGAGAGGAGAGGGTACTATGGCTACACCTTC. Encoded protein: CASSERRGYYGYTF. This rearrangement joins TRBV19 to TRBJ1-2, with D hard to call. The CDR3 spans 14 residues. Between the trimmed V and J ends, which lost 6 bases and 3 bases, there was a span of 14 bases. CDR1 and CDR2 from the germline V gene are LNHDA and SQIVND (reference sequence).

This clone was picked up a small number of times. This chain connects TRBV19 to TRBJ1-5; D is perhaps TRBD1 (5 bases). Germline CDR1 and CDR2: LNHDA and SQIVND (reference sequence). V was trimmed by 8 bases and J by 5 bases, leaving 13 bases between them. The CDR3 has 13 amino acids. CDR3 in DNA: TGTGCCAGTTCCTGGGGGGAATATCAGCCCCAGCATTTT. It codes for CASSWGEYQPQHF.

This clone has at least ten counts. V and J are TRBV19 and TRBJ2-6; D perhaps matches TRBD1 (6 bases). The V end lost 3 bases, the J end lost 0 bases, and 12 bases lay between the germline ends. Germline CDR1 is LNHDA and CDR2 is SQIVND (reference sequence). The CDR3 is 17 residues long. In nucleotides, the CDR3 is TGTGCCAGTAGTATGGGACAACCCAGCTCTGGGGCCAACGTCCTGACTTTC. It translates to CASSMGQPSSGANVLTF.